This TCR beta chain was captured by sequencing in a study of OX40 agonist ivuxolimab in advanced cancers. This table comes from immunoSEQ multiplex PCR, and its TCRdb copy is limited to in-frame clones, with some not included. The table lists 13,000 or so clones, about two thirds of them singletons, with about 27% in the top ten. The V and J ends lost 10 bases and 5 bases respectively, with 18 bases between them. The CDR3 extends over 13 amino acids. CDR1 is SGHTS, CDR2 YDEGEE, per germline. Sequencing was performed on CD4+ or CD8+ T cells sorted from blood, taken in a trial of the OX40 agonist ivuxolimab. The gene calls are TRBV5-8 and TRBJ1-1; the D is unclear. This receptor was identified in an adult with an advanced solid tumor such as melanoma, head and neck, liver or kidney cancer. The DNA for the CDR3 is TGTGCCGGACGGGAAGTACCGGGGACTGAAGCTTTCTTT. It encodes CAGREVPGTEAFF. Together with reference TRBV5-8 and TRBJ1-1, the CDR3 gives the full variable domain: EAGVTQSPTHLIKTRGQQATLRCSPISGHTSVYWYQQALGLGLQFLLWYDEGEERNRGNFPPRFSGRQFPNYSSELNVNALELEDSALYLCAGREVPGTEAFFGQGTRLTVV.